What follows are 21 T cell receptor beta chains derived from one specimen sequenced in a study of cytomegalovirus exposure and HLA in healthy donors. This PCR relied on a set of 60 Vbeta primers and 13 Jbeta primers. Measured with immunoSEQ multiplex PCR; TCRdb has only the in-frame clones, and not every one. The data hold fewer than 250,000 clones, with about 77% observed a single time. The sample consisted of PBMCs. These receptors originate from a woman aged 30 to 39 in good health and CMV-seronegative.

The genes are TRBV5-1 and TRBJ2-1; 14 positions match TRBD2. V shed 6 bases, J shed 10 bases, and the junction held 12 bases outside the gene matches. CDR3 length: 16 amino acids. Germline CDR1 reads SGHRS; CDR2 reads YFSETQ. CDR3: CASKGTSGSPGREQFF. The CDR3, as DNA: TGCGCCAGCAAAGGGACTAGCGGGAGCCCCGGCAGGGAGCAGTTCTTC.

V and J are TRBV9 and TRBJ2-2, with D perhaps matching TRBD1 (5 bases). Germline V CDR1 and CDR2: SGDLS, YYNGEE. The CDR3 is 16 residues long. Trimming took 4 bases from V and 6 from J, leaving 19 bases between them. CDR3 in amino acids: CASSPSIKPGPGELFF. The CDR3 DNA sequence: TGTGCCAGCAGCCCCAGCATCAAGCCAGGGCCCGGGGAGCTGTTTTTT.

This clone was detected only once. This chain links TRBV10-3 with TRBJ1-3; the match to TRBD1 covers 8 bases. CDR3 length: 16 residues. Germline V gene lookup returns CDR1 ENHRY and CDR2 SYGVKD. V shed 3 bases, J shed 4 bases, and the junction held 8 bases outside the gene matches. The CDR3 DNA follows: TGTGCCATCAGTGACCTTCTCCGGGACAGGGGAAACACCATATATTTT. Amino acid sequence: CAISDLLRDRGNTIYF.

In its sample, this clone was seen a few times. The V call is TRBV14, the J call TRBJ2-5, with 10 bases matching TRBD2. CDR1 is SGHDN and CDR2 is FVKESK in the germline V gene. V trimming: 3 bases; J trimming: 5 bases; junction bases outside the gene matches: 9. The CDR3 is 16 residues long. CDR3 in DNA: TGTGCCAGCAGCCAGGAAAGCGGGAGGGGACTGGAGACCCAGTACTTC. It is translated as CASSQESGRGLETQYF.

The chain links TRBV5-6 to TRBJ2-3, with TRBD1 matching 8 bases. This CDR3 is 15 amino acids long. V shed 1 base and J 1 base; nucleotides not matched to a gene: 2. Germline V lookup: CDR1 SGHDT, CDR2 YYEEEE. The CDR3 is CASSLMGQGTDTQYF. CDR3 sequence (DNA): TGTGCCAGCAGCTTGATGGGACAGGGCACAGATACGCAGTATTTT.

V gene TRBV2 combines with J gene TRBJ1-4; D is perhaps TRBD1 (5 bases). Trimming cost V 8 bases and J 8 bases, with 18 bases left between them. From germline, CDR1 is SNHLY and CDR2 FYNNEI. The CDR3 is 14 residues long. The CDR3 DNA sequence: TGTGCCAGCCAAATCCAGGGTACGTGGGAAAAACTGTTTTTT. It is translated as CASQIQGTWEKLFF. The full variable domain, rest sourced from reference TRBV2 and TRBJ1-4, is EPEVTQTPSHQVTQMGQEVILRCVPISNHLYFYWYRQILGQKVEFLVSFYNNEISEKSEIFDDQFSVERPDGSNFTLKIRSTKLEDSAMYFCASQIQGTWEKLFFGSGTQLSVL.

This clone was seen a handful of times. The chain employs TRBV5-1 and TRBJ2-1, with D possibly being TRBD2 (5 bases). Germline CDR1 is SGHRS and CDR2 is YFSETQ. The CDR3 has 15 amino acids. Trimming took 0 bases from V and 2 from J, leaving 9 bases between them. The CDR3 region has the DNA TGCGCCAGCAGCTTGGAAGGTAGCGCCTACAATGAGCAGTTCTTC. Amino acid sequence: CASSLEGSAYNEQFF.

The rearrangement uses TRBV6-5 and TRBJ1-3; D is undetermined. V lost 6 bases to trimming and J lost 0 bases, with 6 bases between them. The CDR3 is made up of 13 amino acids. The germline V gene has CDR1 MNHEY and CDR2 SVGAGI. DNA of the CDR3: TGTGCCAGCAGCAGTGGCTCTGGAAACACCATATATTTT. Protein: CASSSGSGNTIYF.

Concerning this clone: Germline is not matched at one junction end, which may reflect a read error. The chain uses TRBV7-9 and TRBJ2-5; 9 positions agree with TRBD1. The CDR3 is 16 residues long. Germline CDR1 is SEHNR and CDR2 is FQNEAQ (reference sequence). CDR3 sequence (DNA): TGTTCCAGCAGCTTGGTTACAGGGGGCCAAGGGGAGACCCAGTACTTC. This codes for CSSSLVTGGQGETQYF. Based on the CDR3 plus reference TRBV7-9 and TRBJ2-5, the full variable domain is DTGVSQNPRHKITKRGQNVTFRCDPISEHNRLYWYRQTLGQGPEFLTYFQNEAQLEKSRLLSDRFSAERPKGSFSTLEIQRTEQGDSAMYLCSSSLVTGGQGETQYFGPGTRLLVL.

The chain is built from TRBV7-3 and TRBJ2-2; D possibly corresponds to TRBD2 (5 bases). Germline loops: CDR1 SGHTA, CDR2 FQGTGA. The CDR3 totals 12 residues. Between the trimmed V and J ends, which lost 3 bases and 7 bases, there was a span of 6 bases. CDR3 amino acids: CASSFRDGELFF. The CDR3 DNA sequence: TGTGCCAGCAGCTTTCGGGACGGGGAGCTGTTTTTT.

V gene TRBV30 combines with J gene TRBJ1-1, with D maybe TRBD1 (6 bases). This CDR3 spans 12 amino acids. The germline V gene encodes CDR1 GTSNPN and CDR2 SVGIG (reference sequence). With 4 bases removed from V and 1 base from J, the gap between germline ends came to 7 bases. CDR3 sequence reads: CAWTQGNTEAFF. The CDR3 DNA sequence: TGTGCCTGGACACAGGGGAACACTGAAGCTTTCTTT.

The genes are TRBV5-1 and TRBJ2-5, with a tentative D call TRBD2 (5 bases). Trimming pared 0 bases from V and 11 bases from J, leaving 17 bases between. The CDR3 is 14 residues long. Germline CDR1 is SGHRS and CDR2 is YFSETQ. The CDR3 sequence: CASSLDSGLGEQYF. The CDR3 DNA is TGCGCCAGCAGCTTGGATTCGGGATTGGGTGAGCAGTACTTC.

The chain recombines TRBV6-6 with TRBJ2-1; 7 bases are a match to TRBD2. Germline trimming cut 0 bases from V and 4 bases from J; bases unmatched to any gene: 6. Germline loops: CDR1 MNHNY, CDR2 SVGAGI (reference sequence). This CDR3 spans 16 amino acids. Here the CDR3 DNA reads TGTGCCAGCAGTTACTCCCCTAGCGGATTATACAATGAGCAGTTCTTC. Encoded protein: CASSYSPSGLYNEQFF.

V gene TRBV6-5 combines with J gene TRBJ1-6, with TRBD1 as a possible D gene (6 bases). Germline values: CDR1 MNHEY, CDR2 SVGAGI. This CDR3 comprises 15 residues. With 2 bases removed from V and 10 bases from J, the gap between germline ends came to 15 bases. CDR3 in amino acids: CASSYGTRGRSPLHF. CDR3 bases: TGTGCCAGCAGTTACGGTACCAGGGGAAGGTCACCCCTCCACTTT.

This clone was seen only a few times. The chain links TRBV18 to TRBJ2-5; 12 nucleotides line up with TRBD2. The V gene end was trimmed by 3 bases and the J gene end by 2 bases; junction bases not matched to a gene: 13. This CDR3 has 19 residues. CDR1 and CDR2 from the germline V gene are KGHSH and LQKENI. CDR3 region: CASSPFRLAGVSPQETQYF. The CDR3 coding sequence is TGTGCCAGCTCACCTTTCCGACTAGCGGGAGTATCACCTCAAGAGACCCAGTACTTC.

In the case of this clone: Its ends do not fully match the called genes, so a read error is possible. V usage is TRBV7-9 and J usage is TRBJ2-1; TRBD2 matches at 10 bases. CDR3 length: 16 amino acids. Germline assignment: CDR1 SEHNR and CDR2 FQNEAQ (reference sequence). For the CDR3, the DNA is TGTTCCAGCAGCGAACAACTAGCGGGGCCATACAATGAGCAGTTCTTC. This codes for CSSSEQLAGPYNEQFF. The full variable domain, with the rest looked up from reference TRBV7-9 and TRBJ2-1, is DTGVSQNPRHKITKRGQNVTFRCDPISEHNRLYWYRQTLGQGPEFLTYFQNEAQLEKSRLLSDRFSAERPKGSFSTLEIQRTEQGDSAMYLCSSSEQLAGPYNEQFFGPGTRLTVL.

This clone was recorded once. The chain couples TRBV25-1 to TRBJ2-7; D might be TRBD2 (5 bases). Germline V gives CDR1 MGHDK, CDR2 SYGVNS. The CDR3 contains 12 residues. V lost 10 bases and J 4 bases, leaving 14 bases between the germline ends. The CDR3 DNA reads TGTGCCACGCGAGGGAATTCTTACGAGCAGTACTTC. Its translation: CATRGNSYEQYF.

This clone was seen a few times. The rearrangement joins TRBV7-3 to TRBJ2-1; TRBD2 matches 7 bases. Germline V gene lookup returns CDR1 SGHTA and CDR2 FQGTGA. The J segment lost 9 bases and the V segment lost 5 bases, leaving 10 bases of the junction unmatched. The CDR3 runs to 14 residues. For the CDR3, the DNA is TGTGCCAGCAGCCAAACTGGACTAGATGGTGAGCAGTTCTTC. It translates to CASSQTGLDGEQFF.

The chain couples TRBV9 to TRBJ2-2; maybe TRBD2 (5 bases). Per the germline V gene, CDR1 is SGDLS and CDR2 is YYNGEE. The CDR3 consists of 14 residues. V was cut by 4 bases and J by 7 bases, with 14 bases left in between. The CDR3 DNA sequence: TGTGCCAGCAGCCTTCGGGAAGAGGGCGGGGAGCTGTTTTTT. As protein: CASSLREEGGELFF.

The chain employs TRBV15 and TRBJ1-1; 9 bases map to TRBD1. The germline CDR1 and CDR2 sequences are LNHNV and YYDKDF (reference sequence). Losses at the gene ends were 4 bases for V and 8 bases for J; bases not matched to a gene: 11. The CDR3 is made up of 15 amino acids. The CDR3 reads CATSTDRGSLVEAFF. In DNA form, the CDR3 reads TGTGCCACCAGCACCGACAGGGGGTCCCTCGTGGAAGCTTTCTTT.

This clone was counted once. This chain links TRBV27 with TRBJ1-1, with 7 bases that match TRBD1. The CDR3 extends over 15 amino acids. Germline CDR1 and CDR2: MNHEY and SMNVEV (reference sequence). The V gene end was trimmed by 5 bases and the J gene end by 0 bases; junction bases not matched to a gene: 6. DNA of the CDR3: TGTGCCAGCAGTCCTCAACAGGGGATGAACACTGAAGCTTTCTTT. Translated: CASSPQQGMNTEAFF.